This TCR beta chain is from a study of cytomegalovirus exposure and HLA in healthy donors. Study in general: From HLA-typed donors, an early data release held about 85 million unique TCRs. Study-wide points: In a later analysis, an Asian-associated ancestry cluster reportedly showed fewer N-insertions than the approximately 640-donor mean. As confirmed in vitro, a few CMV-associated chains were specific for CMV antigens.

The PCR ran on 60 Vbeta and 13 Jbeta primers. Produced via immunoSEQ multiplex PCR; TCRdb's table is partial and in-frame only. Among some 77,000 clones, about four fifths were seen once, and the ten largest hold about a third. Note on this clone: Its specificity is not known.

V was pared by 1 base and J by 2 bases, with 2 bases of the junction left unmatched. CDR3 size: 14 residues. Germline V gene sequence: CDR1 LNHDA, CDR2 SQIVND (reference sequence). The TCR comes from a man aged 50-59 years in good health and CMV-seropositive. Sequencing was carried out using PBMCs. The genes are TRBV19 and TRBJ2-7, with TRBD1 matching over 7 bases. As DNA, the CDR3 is TGTGCCAGTAGTATAGGGACAGGCCCCTACGAGCAGTACTTC. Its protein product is CASSIGTGPYEQYF.